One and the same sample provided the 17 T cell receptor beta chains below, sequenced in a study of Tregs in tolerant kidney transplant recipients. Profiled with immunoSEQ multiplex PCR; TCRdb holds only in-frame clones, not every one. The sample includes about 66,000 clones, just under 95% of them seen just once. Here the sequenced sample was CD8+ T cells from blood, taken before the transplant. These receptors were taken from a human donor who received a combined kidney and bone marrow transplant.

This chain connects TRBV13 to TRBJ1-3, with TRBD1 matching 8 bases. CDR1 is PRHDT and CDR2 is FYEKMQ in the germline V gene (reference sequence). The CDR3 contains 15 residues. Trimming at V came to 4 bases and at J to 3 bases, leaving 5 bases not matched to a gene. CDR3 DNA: TGTGCCAGCAGCTCCGGGACAGGTGGTGGAAACACCATATATTTT. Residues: CASSSGTGGGNTIYF.

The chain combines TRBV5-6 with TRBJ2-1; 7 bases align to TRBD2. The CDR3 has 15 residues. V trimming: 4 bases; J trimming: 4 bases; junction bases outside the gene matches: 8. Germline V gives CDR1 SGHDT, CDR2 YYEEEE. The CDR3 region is CASSVGGGRYNEQFF. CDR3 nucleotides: TGTGCCAGCAGCGTGGGGGGGGGTCGGTACAATGAGCAGTTCTTC.

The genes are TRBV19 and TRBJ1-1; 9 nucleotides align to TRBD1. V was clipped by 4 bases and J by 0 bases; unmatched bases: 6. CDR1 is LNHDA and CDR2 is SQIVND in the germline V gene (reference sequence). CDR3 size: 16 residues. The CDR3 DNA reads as TGTGCCAGTAGTACTTGGACAGGGGTCATGAACACTGAAGCTTTCTTT. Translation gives CASSTWTGVMNTEAFF.

The CDR3 is CASGRTGWGYGYTF. CDR3 sequence (DNA): TGTGCTAGTGGAAGGACAGGGTGGGGCTATGGCTACACCTTC. The genes are TRBV12-5 and TRBJ1-2; 8 bases match TRBD1. CDR1 LGHNT and CDR2 FRNRAP come from the germline V gene. J was trimmed by 4 bases and V by 6 bases; bases with no gene match: 7. The CDR3 covers 14 residues.

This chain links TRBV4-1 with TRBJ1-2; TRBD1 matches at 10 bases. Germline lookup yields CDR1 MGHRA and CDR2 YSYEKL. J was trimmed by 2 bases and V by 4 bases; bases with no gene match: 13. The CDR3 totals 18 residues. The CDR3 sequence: CASSRHPTGGDKNYGYTF. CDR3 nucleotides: TGCGCCAGCAGCCGTCATCCGACAGGGGGCGATAAGAACTATGGCTACACCTTC.

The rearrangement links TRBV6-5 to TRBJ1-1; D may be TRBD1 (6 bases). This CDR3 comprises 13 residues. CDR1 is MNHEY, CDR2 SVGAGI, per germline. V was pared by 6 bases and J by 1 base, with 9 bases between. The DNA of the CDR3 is TGTGCCAGCAGGCTAGGGGGGAACACTGAAGCTTTCTTT. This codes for CASRLGGNTEAFF.

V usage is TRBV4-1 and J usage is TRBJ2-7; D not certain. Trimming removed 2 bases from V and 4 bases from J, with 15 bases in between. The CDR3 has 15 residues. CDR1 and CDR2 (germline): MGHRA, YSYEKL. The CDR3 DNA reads TGCGCCAGCAGCCAATTACAGAATGACGGATACGAGCAGTACTTC. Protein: CASSQLQNDGYEQYF.

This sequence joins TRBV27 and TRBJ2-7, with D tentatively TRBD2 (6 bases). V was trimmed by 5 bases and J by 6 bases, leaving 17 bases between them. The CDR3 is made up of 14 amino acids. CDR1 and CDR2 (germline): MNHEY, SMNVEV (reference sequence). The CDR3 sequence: CASSPAAGGTEQYF. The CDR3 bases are TGTGCCAGCAGTCCCGCGGCAGGAGGGACCGAGCAGTACTTC.

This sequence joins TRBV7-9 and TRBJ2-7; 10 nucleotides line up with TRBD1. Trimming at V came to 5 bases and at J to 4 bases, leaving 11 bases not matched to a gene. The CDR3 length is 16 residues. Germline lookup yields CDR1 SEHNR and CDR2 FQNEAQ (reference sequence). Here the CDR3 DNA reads TGTGCCAGCAGCCATGCCGGACAGGGGGAAGTATACGAGCAGTACTTC. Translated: CASSHAGQGEVYEQYF.

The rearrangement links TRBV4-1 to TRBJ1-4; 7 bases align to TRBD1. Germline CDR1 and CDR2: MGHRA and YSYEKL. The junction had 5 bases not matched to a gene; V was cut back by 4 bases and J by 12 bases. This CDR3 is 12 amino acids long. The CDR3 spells CASSRTGDELFF. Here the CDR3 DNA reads TGCGCCAGCAGCCGAACAGGGGACGAACTGTTTTTT.

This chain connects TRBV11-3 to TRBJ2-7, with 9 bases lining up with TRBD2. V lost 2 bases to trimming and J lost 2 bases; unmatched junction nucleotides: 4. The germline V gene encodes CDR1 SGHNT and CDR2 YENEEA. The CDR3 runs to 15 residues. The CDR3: CASSLISGSTYEQYF. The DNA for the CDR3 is TGTGCCAGCAGCTTAATTAGCGGGAGTACCTACGAGCAGTACTTC.

The DNA for the CDR3 is TGTGCCAGCAGCCGAGGGTCCTCGGGGAATGAGCAGTTCTTC. The encoded protein is CASSRGSSGNEQFF. The chain combines TRBV11-2 with TRBJ2-1, with D possibly being TRBD2 (5 bases). The CDR3 extends over 14 amino acids. Trimming removed 5 bases at V and 7 bases at J, with 15 bases between. Looked up from germline, CDR1 is SGHAT and CDR2 is FQNNGV.

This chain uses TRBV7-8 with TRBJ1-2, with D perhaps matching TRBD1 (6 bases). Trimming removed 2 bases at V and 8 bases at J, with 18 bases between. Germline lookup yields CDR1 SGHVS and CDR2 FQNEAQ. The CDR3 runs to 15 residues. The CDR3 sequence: CASSLSVTQGWGYTF. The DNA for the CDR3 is TGTGCCAGCAGCTTATCCGTTACCCAGGGGTGGGGCTACACCTTC.

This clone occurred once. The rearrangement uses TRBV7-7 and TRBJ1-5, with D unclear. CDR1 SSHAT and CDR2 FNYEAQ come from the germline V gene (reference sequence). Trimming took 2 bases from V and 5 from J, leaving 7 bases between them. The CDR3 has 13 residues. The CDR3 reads CASSLNSDQPQHF. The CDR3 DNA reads TGTGCCAGCAGCTTAAACTCCGATCAGCCCCAGCATTTT.

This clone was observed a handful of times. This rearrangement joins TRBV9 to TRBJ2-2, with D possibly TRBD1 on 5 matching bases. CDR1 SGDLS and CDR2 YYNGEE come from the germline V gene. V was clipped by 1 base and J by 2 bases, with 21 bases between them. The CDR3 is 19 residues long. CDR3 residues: CASSVNPRRTGVNTGELFF. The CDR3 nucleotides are TGTGCCAGCAGCGTAAACCCCCGCCGCACAGGTGTCAACACCGGGGAGCTGTTTTTT.

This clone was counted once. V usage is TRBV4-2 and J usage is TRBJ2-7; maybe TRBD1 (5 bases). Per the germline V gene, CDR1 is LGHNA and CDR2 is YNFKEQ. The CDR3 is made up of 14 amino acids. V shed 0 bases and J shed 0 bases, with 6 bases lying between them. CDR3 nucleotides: TGTGCCAGCAGCCAAGATAGGGGCTCCTACGAGCAGTACTTC. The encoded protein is CASSQDRGSYEQYF.

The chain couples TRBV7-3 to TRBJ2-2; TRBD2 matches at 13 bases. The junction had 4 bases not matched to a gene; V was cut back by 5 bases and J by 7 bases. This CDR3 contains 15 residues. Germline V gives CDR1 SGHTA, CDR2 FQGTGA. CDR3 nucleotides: TGTGCCAGCAGCCGACTAGCGGGGGGCGTCGGGGAGCTGTTTTTT. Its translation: CASSRLAGGVGELFF. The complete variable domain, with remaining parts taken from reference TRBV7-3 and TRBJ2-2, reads GAGVSQTPSNKVTEKGKYVELRCDPISGHTALYWYRQSLGQGPEFLIYFQGTGAADDSGLPNDRFFAVRPEGSVSTLKIQRTERGDSAVYLCASSRLAGGVGELFFGEGSRLTVL.